This TCR beta chain came from a study of shared clonotypes between healthy human individuals (dated by TCRdb to the early 2020s). Looking at the study overall: The cohort comprised two women and three men aged 18 to 49 years. For each donor, CD4 naive and CD4 memory were each run on three plates, CD8 naive on two plates, and CD8 memory on one plate. The study deeply sequenced blood TCR repertoires of five healthy adults to estimate repertoire size and the extent of clonotype sharing between individuals. Different laboratories and diverse techniques were used to prepare libraries and sequence TCR repertoires, to increase sequencing depth and limit assay-specific biases. Per donor, leukapheresis produced somewhere between about 0.9 and 9 billion PBMCs. Study-level results and caveats: Compared with non-shared clonotypes, the clonotypes found in all four sorted-subset donors had higher generation probabilities. When a few donors were compared, the shared fraction of clonotypes was around 5% for naive CD4, roughly 3.3% for naive CD8, 2.3% for memory CD4, and 0.3% to 0.5% for memory CD8. Pairwise subsampling led to the expectation that sequencing depth would affect the degree of clonotype sharing among donors. Estimated clonotype richness was generally larger for naive than for memory subsets. The small number of donors limited the genetic and exposure-history diversity represented. Rarefaction of sorted-subset datasets indicated incomplete sequencing despite the large sequencing depth. Sampling was restricted to blood, and TCR repertoires in tissue are likely to differ from TCR repertoires in blood.

Using the deep immunoSEQ assay, multiplex PCR amplified TCR CDR3 regions from genomic DNA. Genomic DNA extracted from each cell subset was distributed evenly over all wells of several immunoSEQ 96-well plates, and each plate served as one replicate. For sorted subsets, each replicate PCR was loaded with roughly 200 ng genomic DNA, equivalent to some 31,000 T cell genomes. Purified libraries were quantified with a Qubit 3.0 fluorometer, sized on a Bioanalyzer 2100, and re-quantified with the KAPA Library Quantification kit. Every immunoSEQ 96-well plate was sequenced on a dedicated single-read 150-cycle Illumina NextSeq 550 flow cell. The paper's data handling went like this. Because the immunoSEQ output held only junctional sequences and lacked quality scores, the filtering could not match the filtering applied to full-length reads. To assign V/J genes and CDR3, sequences were annotated against IMGT germline references using PyIR, a Python wrapper for IgBLAST v1.9. Reads were filtered out if the reads had weak V/J assignments (E-value above 1e-6), no CDR3, stop codons, out-of-frame junctions, or ambiguous translated residues. V3J clonotypes were defined as sequences sharing an identical inferred V gene, J gene, and CDR3 amino acid sequence. The percentage overlap between two repertoires was calculated by dividing the number of shared unique clonotypes by the size of the smaller repertoire. RTK rarefaction, the Chao1 estimator, and Recon v2.1 estimates of unobserved clonotypes were used to assess repertoire richness. OLGA was used to compute generation probabilities for all TCRbeta clonotypes that the gDNA method yielded from a handful of donors. The source is immuneACCESS, and TCRdb retained only in-frame sequences with V and J called. Part of the clones is not carried over; for the studies checked, unresolved V genes explain less than half of this, and the remainder is unexplained. The V and J calls and the clone size are those of that table, but D and trimming were determined from the DNA. The table for this sample lists under 2.5 million clones; roughly 90% of them were counted only once. Of the sample, 0.37% is held by the ten largest clones.

CDR1 is given as MDHEN and CDR2 as SYDVKM, both from the germline V gene. V was cut back by 5 bases and J by 4 bases, leaving a gap of 9 bases between them. There are 12 amino acids in the CDR3, from cysteine to phenylalanine inclusive. Only CDR3 DNA is held: 36 bases, read in frame from base 1. The sample holds one count of this clone. What this receptor recognizes is not known. No clone much larger than this one lies a single base away; base qualities are absent. Distinct nucleotide sequences in the sample also encode this CDR3. Donors were healthy HIV-negative adults with no recently reported acute infections or vaccinations. Every donor was a Caucasian adult living in Nashville, Tennessee, USA. CD4+ T cells were enriched by magnetic negative selection, after which naive cells were positively selected on CD45RA and the negative fraction was taken as the memory subset. Blood was obtained by leukapheresis, after which PBMCs were separated by Ficoll-Histopaque density gradient centrifugation and cryopreserved in liquid nitrogen vapor phase. Analytical flow cytometry was used to check the purity and quantity of every magnetically sorted T cell population. Genomic DNA was isolated from every sorted fraction and measured by UV absorbance on a Nanodrop 2000c.

This clonotype originated in a young man in good health. Some clones in this sample may be carry-over from other donors' samples. Sequencing used naive CD4+ T cells from PBMCs. Explained via the paper, the cell subset or site label denotes: CD45RA+ positively selected. The sequence links TRBV28 to TRBJ2-7; the D gene is unclear. The sequence in DNA is TGTGCCAGCAGTCCCCTAGGGTACGAGCAGTACTTC. Translated, it reads CASSPLGYEQYF.